What follows describes a single T cell receptor (beta chain). What it binds is unknown. Sequencing used immunoSEQ multiplex PCR; TCRdb keeps in-frame clones, though not all of them. The data hold about 94,000 clones, with 85% observed a single time. The entry originates in a study of T cell responses to AZD1222 COVID-19 vaccine. Study results and caveats: Only five to seven individuals given AZD1222 were seropositive at baseline.

Trimming shortened V by 0 bases and J by 1 base, and 10 bases separated the two germline ends. The CDR3 contains 17 residues. CDR1 is LNHDA, CDR2 SQIVND, per germline (reference sequence). Sequences were derived from peripheral blood, sampled 28 days after the second AZD1222 dose. The sequence was obtained from an adult who received the AZD1222 COVID-19 vaccine. The chain combines TRBV19 with TRBJ2-6; D remains ambiguous. The CDR3 DNA reads TGTGCCAGTAGTATAGATCCCCCAGGTTCTGGGGCCAACGTCCTGACTTTC. Its protein product is CASSIDPPGSGANVLTF.